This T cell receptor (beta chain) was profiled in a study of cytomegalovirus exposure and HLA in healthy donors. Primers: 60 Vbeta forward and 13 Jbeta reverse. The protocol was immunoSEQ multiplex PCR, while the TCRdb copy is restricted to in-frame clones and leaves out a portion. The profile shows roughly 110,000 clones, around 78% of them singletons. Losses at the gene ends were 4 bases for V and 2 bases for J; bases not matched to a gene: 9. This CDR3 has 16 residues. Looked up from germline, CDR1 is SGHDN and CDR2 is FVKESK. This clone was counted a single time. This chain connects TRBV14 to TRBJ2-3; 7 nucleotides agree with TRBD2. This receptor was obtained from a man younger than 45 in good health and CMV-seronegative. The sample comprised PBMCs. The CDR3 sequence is CASSLWASGYTDTQYF. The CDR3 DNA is TGTGCCAGCAGCCTATGGGCTAGCGGTTACACAGATACGCAGTATTTT.